One and the same sample provided the 18 T cell receptor beta chains below, sequenced in a study of read filtering for tumor transcriptome and immune sequencing. The library was built from roughly 400 ng RNA with molecular barcoded adaptors for alpha/delta and beta/gamma chains. TCRdb recomputed calls from the reads with MiXCR, one row per CDR3 protein. Of over 50,000 distinct CDR3 sequences detected, roughly 19% appear once; the ten largest clones hold approximately 11%. Input material: a population of CD138-negative cells sorted from bone marrow. All receptors come from a donor aged 40 or older with multiple myeloma.

This clonotype has just a few counts. This chain links TRBV29-1 with TRBJ2-1; D is uncertain. Germline V gene sequence: CDR1 SQVTM, CDR2 ANQGSEA. Trimming took off 6 bases at V and 0 bases at J, with 6 bases between the two ends. The CDR3 sequence is 12 residues long. Here the CDR3 reads CSVGSSYNEQFF. The CDR3 region has the DNA TGCAGCGTGGGAAGCTCCTACAATGAGCAGTTCTTC.

J is TRBJ2-1 and V is TRBV4-1; 12 nucleotides line up with TRBD2. The CDR3 spans 19 residues. Germline-derived CDR1 and CDR2 are MGHRA and YSYEKL. The trim removed 0 bases at V and 4 bases at J, leaving 10 bases unmatched. The CDR3 DNA sequence: TGCGCCAGCAGCCAAGAATCCCCTTCCCTAGCGGGGGGGTACAATGAGCAGTTCTTC. Translating gives CASSQESPSLAGGYNEQFF.

This clonotype occurred many times. The rearrangement links TRBV6-1 to TRBJ2-1; 10 positions match TRBD2. The CDR3 runs to 15 residues. Germline assignment: CDR1 MNHNS and CDR2 SASEGT. V dropped 7 bases and J dropped 7; count of bases not matched to a gene: 10. The CDR3 nucleotides read TGTGCCAGCACTAACAGCGGGAGGGCCAGGAATGAGCAGTTCTTC. As protein: CASTNSGRARNEQFF.

This clonotype was recorded many times. V and J are TRBV28 and TRBJ1-1; D is unresolved. CDR1 and CDR2 (germline): MDHEN, SYDVKM. The CDR3 has 12 residues. The V and J ends lost 4 bases and 4 bases respectively, with 7 bases between them. The CDR3: CASSSASTEAFF. CDR3 bases: TGTGCCAGCAGTTCGGCCAGCACTGAAGCTTTCTTT.

This clonotype was seen ten or more times. This sequence joins TRBV24-1 and TRBJ1-1; D remains ambiguous. Germline V gene data show CDR1 as KGHDR and CDR2 as SFDVKD. The ends were cut back, 5 bases at V and 2 bases at J, with 8 bases in the middle. The CDR3 is 13 residues long. The CDR3 is CATSAHPNTEAFF. The CDR3 nucleotides read TGTGCCACCAGTGCGCATCCCAACACTGAAGCTTTCTTT.

This clonotype was seen at least ten times. J is TRBJ2-1 and V is TRBV20-1, with 9 positions matching TRBD2. Trimming at V came to 6 bases and at J to 8 bases, leaving 11 bases not matched to a gene. The CDR3 loop spans 14 amino acids. The germline CDR1 and CDR2 sequences are DFQATT and SNEGSKA (reference sequence). The CDR3 reads CSALGLARGYEQFF. Here the CDR3 DNA reads TGCAGTGCCCTTGGACTAGCGAGAGGTTATGAGCAGTTCTTC.

This clonotype was recorded many times. This chain's CDR3 is CSARESESYEQYF. CDR3 DNA sequence: TGCAGTGCGAGGGAGTCTGAATCCTACGAGCAGTACTTC. V is TRBV20-1 and J is TRBJ2-7, with a weak D call TRBD2 (5 bases). Trimming shortened V by 6 bases and J by 1 base, and 13 bases separated the two germline ends. The CDR3 runs to 13 residues. Looked up from germline, CDR1 is DFQATT and CDR2 is SNEGSKA (reference sequence).

Comment on this clonotype: As the CDR3 is not closed by the conserved phenylalanine or tryptophan, this likely results from a read error. Because the CDR3's place on the DNA is in doubt, the DNA is left out and the CDR3 is given as listed by TCRdb. The chain has TRBV6-1 and TRBJ1-1; TRBD1, the table's D call, was not compared with the DNA. CDR1 is MNHNS and CDR2 is SASEGT in the germline V gene. A total of 13 residues make up the CDR3, ends included. The CDR3 is CASGRQGWTEALL.

This clonotype was observed many times. The chain employs TRBV20-1 and TRBJ2-1; D possibly corresponds to TRBD2 (7 bases). CDR1 is DFQATT, CDR2 SNEGSKA, per germline (reference sequence). V lost 3 bases to trimming and J lost 6 bases, with 15 bases between them. The CDR3 spans 14 residues. The chain's CDR3 is CSASGGGPSNEQFF. The CDR3 DNA is TGCAGTGCTAGTGGGGGGGGCCCCTCCAATGAGCAGTTCTTC.

This chain links TRBV12-3 or TRBV12-4 with TRBJ1-5; 8 bases fit TRBD1. The CDR3 consists of 17 residues. The V segment lost 8 bases and the J segment 2 bases; nucleotides outside the gene matches: 14. The CDR3 DNA is TGTGCCAGCCAAGCCGGACAGGGAACCGGAGGCAATCAGCCCCAGCATTTT. This translates into CASQAGQGTGGNQPQHF.

For this clonotype: The junction differs from germline at one of its ends, possibly a read error. J is TRBJ2-1 and V is TRBV20-1, with D possibly called TRBD1 or TRBD2 (6 bases each). CDR3 length equals 17 residues. CDR1 is DFQATT, CDR2 SNEGSKA, per germline (reference sequence). In DNA, the CDR3 is TGCACTGCTAGCGCACCTACAGGGAGCTTTGTGAAATATGAGCAGTTCTTC. Protein sequence: CTASAPTGSFVKYEQFF.

This clonotype was detected ten times or more. V gene TRBV7-2 combines with J gene TRBJ2-4; TRBD2 might be the D (6 bases). The CDR3 length is 17 residues. CDR1 is SGHTA, CDR2 FQGNSA, per germline. Trimming stripped 3 bases from V and 1 base from J, with 16 bases between. CDR3: CASSFPLGGAAKNIQYF. In DNA, the CDR3 is TGTGCCAGCAGCTTCCCTCTCGGAGGGGCCGCCAAAAACATTCAGTACTTC.

As for this clonotype: This sequence may be a read error, since a much larger clone differs from it by one base. Here the CDR3 omits its conserved ending phenylalanine or tryptophan, so a read error is the likely source. The chain recombines TRBV20-1 with TRBJ2-3; 8 nucleotides line up with TRBD2. Germline-derived CDR1 and CDR2 are DFQATT and SNEGSKA (reference sequence). V lost 3 bases and J lost 0; bases outside the gene matches: 5. The CDR3 length is 15 residues. The CDR3 DNA is TGCAGTGCTAGTGAACTAGCGGAAAGCACAGATACGCAGTATATT. This sequence encodes CSASELAESTDTQYI.

Of note for this clonotype: A much larger clonotype is one base distant, so this may be a read error. V and J are TRBV14 and TRBJ2-7; no reliable D call. This CDR3 comprises 13 residues. Germline CDR1 and CDR2: SGHDN and FVKESK. CDR3 sequence (DNA): TGTACCAGCAGCCAAGAGGTAAATTTCGAGCAGTACTTC. This translates into CTSSQEVNFEQYF.

This clonotype was detected ten times or more. The chain employs TRBV5-1 and TRBJ1-1; a weak D match, TRBD1 (6 bases). This CDR3 is 13 amino acids long. The germline V gene has CDR1 SGHRS and CDR2 YFSETQ. The ends were cut back, 10 bases at V and 1 base at J, with 14 bases in the middle. CDR3 loop: CASRRGGNTEAFF. The CDR3 coding sequence is TGCGCCTCCCGAAGGGGGGGGAACACTGAAGCTTTCTTT.

With respect to this clonotype: This sequence may be a read error, since a much larger clone differs from it by one base. The chain couples TRBV6-5 to TRBJ1-4; the D gene is possibly TRBD1 (5 bases). This CDR3 has 16 residues. CDR1 MNHEY and CDR2 SVGAGI come from the germline V gene. V was pared by 10 bases and J by 8 bases, with 26 bases between. The CDR3 bases are TGTGCCATCAAGAATAACGCGGGACCACGCAGAGAAAAACTGTTTTTT. Protein product: CAIKNNAGPRREKLFF.

This clonotype was seen only a few times. The rearrangement joins TRBV11-3 to TRBJ1-5; 8 positions agree with TRBD1. The CDR3 spans 14 residues. J was trimmed by 4 bases and V by 7 bases; bases with no gene match: 6. Germline values: CDR1 SGHNT, CDR2 YENEEA. CDR3 amino acids: CASNYHRGNQPQHF. In DNA, the CDR3 is TGTGCCAGCAACTATCACAGGGGGAATCAGCCCCAGCATTTT.

This clonotype was counted many times. The J gene is TRBJ2-2, the V gene TRBV3-1; D perhaps matches TRBD2 (5 bases). The CDR3 is 15 amino acids. Germline loops: CDR1 LGHDT, CDR2 YNNKEL (reference sequence). Trimming shortened V by 1 base and J by 5 bases, and 11 bases separated the two germline ends. The CDR3 reads CASSQARTGTGELFF. As DNA, the CDR3 is TGTGCCAGCAGCCAAGCCAGGACTGGTACCGGGGAGCTGTTTTTT.